These 8 T cell receptor beta chains originate from one sample sequenced in a study of blood T cell repertoires in COVID-19. The protocol was immunoSEQ multiplex PCR, while the TCRdb copy is restricted to in-frame clones and leaves out a portion. The table lists some 240,000 clones, 82% of them singletons, with 9.5% to 15% in the top ten. Sequenced input: peripheral blood. These receptors originate from an older woman with active or convalescent COVID-19.

CDR3 nucleotides: TGTGCCAGCAGCCACAGCCCAAGGGGCGGCTACACCTTC. This gives the protein CASSHSPRGGYTF. The chain combines TRBV3-1 (or the pseudogene TRBV3-2) with TRBJ1-2; possible D gene TRBD1, 5 bases. Germline V gives CDR1 LGHDT, CDR2 YNNKEL (reference sequence). The V end lost 3 bases, the J end lost 8 bases, and 13 bases lay between the germline ends. This CDR3 spans 13 amino acids.

The V call is TRBV30, the J call TRBJ2-1; TRBD2 matches 8 bases. This CDR3 contains 17 residues. The trim removed 0 bases at V and 2 bases at J, leaving 9 bases unmatched. CDR1 and CDR2 from the germline V gene are GTSNPN and SVGIG (reference sequence). The chain's CDR3 is CAWSVRGAGAPYNEQFF. The CDR3 nucleotides are TGTGCCTGGAGTGTACGAGGAGCGGGGGCCCCCTACAATGAGCAGTTCTTC.

This chain joins TRBV5-1 and TRBJ2-7, with a tentative D call TRBD1 (5 bases). There are 14 residues in the CDR3. The ends were cut back, 0 bases at V and 2 bases at J, with 9 bases in the middle. CDR1 is SGHRS and CDR2 is YFSETQ in the germline V gene. The CDR3 spells CASSLDRYPYEQYF. DNA for the CDR3: TGCGCCAGCAGCTTGGACAGGTACCCCTACGAGCAGTACTTC.

The chain combines TRBV6-4 with TRBJ2-1; D is possibly TRBD2 (5 bases). Looked up from germline, CDR1 is MRHNA and CDR2 is SNTAGT. With 10 bases removed from V and 4 bases from J, the gap between germline ends came to 8 bases. This CDR3 is built from 11 residues. CDR3 in DNA: TGTGCCACCCGGGGTTACAATGAGCAGTTCTTC. Amino acids: CATRGYNEQFF.

The chain joins TRBV19 to TRBJ1-2, with 10 nucleotides matching TRBD1. Germline lookup yields CDR1 LNHDA and CDR2 SQIVND (reference sequence). The V and J ends lost 9 bases and 7 bases, in that order; junction bases with no gene match: 14. The CDR3 runs to 15 residues. CDR3 sequence (DNA): TGTGCCAGCGGCATCCGGGACAGGGGTCTTGGTGGCTACACCTTC. Its translation is CASGIRDRGLGGYTF.

To note about this clone: Other DNA variants within this sample encode the same CDR3. The chain recombines TRBV3-1 (or the pseudogene TRBV3-2) with TRBJ1-1; D is possibly TRBD1 (5 bases). Per the germline V gene, CDR1 is LGHDT and CDR2 is YNNKEL (reference sequence). This CDR3 has 14 residues. With 1 base removed from V and 4 bases from J, the gap between germline ends came to 10 bases. The CDR3 region is CASSQGGLGTEAFF. Here the CDR3 DNA reads TGTGCCAGCAGCCAAGGGGGCCTTGGCACTGAAGCTTTCTTT.

This clone occurred a few times. In nucleotides, the CDR3 is TGTGCCAGTAGTTTGGGGACAGCGCCGGAAAAACTGTTTTTT. Its protein product is CASSLGTAPEKLFF. The chain joins TRBV19 to TRBJ1-4, with 7 bases lining up with TRBD1. The CDR3 covers 14 residues. Trimming removed 5 bases from V and 8 bases from J; junction bases left unmatched: 8. Germline V lookup: CDR1 LNHDA, CDR2 SQIVND (reference sequence).

Turning to this clone: One end of the junction varies from germline; a read error may be responsible. The V and J genes are TRBV6-5 and TRBJ2-5, with TRBD1 identical over 9 bases. This CDR3 is 14 amino acids long. The germline V gene encodes CDR1 MNHEY and CDR2 SVGAGI. Written as DNA, the CDR3 is TGTGCCAGCAATTACGACAGGGGGAGGGAGACCCAGTACTTC. It encodes CASNYDRGRETQYF.